These 3 T cell receptor beta chains were all obtained from the same sample, sequenced in a study of T cells in Graves' hyperthyroidism and ophthalmopathy. Researchers amplified the TCR beta CDR3 regions from RNA transcripts. With the HTBI primer set, the TCR CDR3 went through a first round of RT-PCR. TCRdb itself ran the multiplex PCR reads through MiXCR, one entry per CDR3 protein. The data contain a few hundred thousand distinct CDR3 sequences, approximately 44% of them singletons. Input material: peripheral blood or thyroid tissue (not recorded which). These receptors were collected from a woman aged 18-29 years with Graves' hyperthyroidism.

The chain links TRBV25-1 to TRBJ1-2; D gene ambiguous. This CDR3 spans 12 amino acids. Germline CDR1 MGHDK, CDR2 SYGVNS. Between the trimmed V and J ends, which lost 8 bases and 4 bases, there was a span of 11 bases. In DNA form, the CDR3 reads TGTGCCAGCTTGGAGGGTCCCTATGGCTACACCTTC. It specifies CASLEGPYGYTF.

This clonotype was counted only a few times. The chain combines TRBV9 with TRBJ1-1; D not resolved. The CDR3 has 14 amino acids. V was cut by 5 bases and J by 1 base, with 12 bases left in between. CDR1 is SGDLS, CDR2 YYNGEE, per germline. CDR3 amino acids: CASSSIPGNTEAFF. In DNA, the CDR3 is TGTGCCAGCAGTTCAATCCCGGGGAACACTGAAGCTTTCTTT.

As to this clonotype: One end of the junction does not line up with germline, which may come from a read error. The chain carries TRBV14 and TRBJ2-7; D unclear. Germline CDR1 is SGHDN and CDR2 is FVKESK. The CDR3 loop spans 13 amino acids. The CDR3, as DNA: TGTGTCAGCAGCCAAGATGCGGACTACGAGCAGTACTTC. Translation: CVSSQDADYEQYF.